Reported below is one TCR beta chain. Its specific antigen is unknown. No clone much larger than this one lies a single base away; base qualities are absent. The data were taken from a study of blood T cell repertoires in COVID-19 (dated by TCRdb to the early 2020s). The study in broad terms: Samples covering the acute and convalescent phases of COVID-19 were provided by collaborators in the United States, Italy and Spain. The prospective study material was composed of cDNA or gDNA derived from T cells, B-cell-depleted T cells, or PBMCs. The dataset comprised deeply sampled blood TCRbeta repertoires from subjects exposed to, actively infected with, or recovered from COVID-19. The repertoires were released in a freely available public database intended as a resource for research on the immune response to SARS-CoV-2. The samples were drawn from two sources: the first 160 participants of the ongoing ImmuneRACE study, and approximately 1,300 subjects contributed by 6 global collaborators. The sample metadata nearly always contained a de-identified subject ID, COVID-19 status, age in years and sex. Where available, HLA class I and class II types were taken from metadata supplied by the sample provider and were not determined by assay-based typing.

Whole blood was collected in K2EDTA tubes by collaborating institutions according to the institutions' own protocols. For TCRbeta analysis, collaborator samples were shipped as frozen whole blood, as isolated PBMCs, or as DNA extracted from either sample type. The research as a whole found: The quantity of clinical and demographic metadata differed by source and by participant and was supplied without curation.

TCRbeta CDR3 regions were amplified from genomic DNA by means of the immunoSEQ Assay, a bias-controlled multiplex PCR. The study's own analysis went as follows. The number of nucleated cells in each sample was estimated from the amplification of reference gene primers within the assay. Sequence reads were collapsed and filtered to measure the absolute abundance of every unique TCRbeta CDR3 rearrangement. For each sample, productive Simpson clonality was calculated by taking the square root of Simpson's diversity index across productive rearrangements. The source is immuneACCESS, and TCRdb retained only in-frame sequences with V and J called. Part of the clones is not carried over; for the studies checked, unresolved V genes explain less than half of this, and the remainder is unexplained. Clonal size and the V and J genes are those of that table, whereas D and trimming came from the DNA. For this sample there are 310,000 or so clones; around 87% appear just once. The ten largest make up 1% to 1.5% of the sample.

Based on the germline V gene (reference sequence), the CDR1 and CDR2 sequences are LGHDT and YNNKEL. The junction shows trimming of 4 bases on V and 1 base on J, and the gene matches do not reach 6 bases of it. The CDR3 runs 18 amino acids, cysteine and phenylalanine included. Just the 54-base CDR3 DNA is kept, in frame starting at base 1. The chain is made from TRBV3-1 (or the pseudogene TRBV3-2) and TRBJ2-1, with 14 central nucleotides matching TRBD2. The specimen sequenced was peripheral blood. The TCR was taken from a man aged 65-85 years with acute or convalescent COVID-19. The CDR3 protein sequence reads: CASSLRLAGGRSYNEQFF. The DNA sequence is TGTGCCAGCAGCCTACGACTAGCGGGGGGGAGGTCCTACAATGAGCAGTTCTTC.